Given below is one T cell receptor beta chain in context. Original data processing: Counts of nucleated cells, estimated from reference gene primer amplification, were obtained. Assay: immunoSEQ multiplex PCR; the TCRdb copy retains only in-frame clones and omits some. The V and J calls and clone size were taken over from that table, and D and trimming were inferred from the DNA. The table lists about 200,000 clones, 75% to 90% of them singletons, with roughly 27% in the top ten. The record originates from a study of blood T cell repertoires in COVID-19. Study overall: COVID-19 samples collected from the United States, Italy and Spain covered acute and convalescent phases. T cells, B-cell-depleted T cells, or PBMCs supplied cDNA or gDNA.

The CDR3 contains 14 residues. Germline V gene lookup returns CDR1 MNHNY and CDR2 SVGAGI (reference sequence). V lost 6 bases to trimming and J lost 5 bases; unmatched junction nucleotides: 9. Sequences were obtained from peripheral blood. V is TRBV6-6 and J is TRBJ2-5; TRBD1 matches 7 bases. The clonotype comes from a man in his forties with acute or convalescent COVID-19. The CDR3 loop is CASSLQGGRETQYF. The DNA for the CDR3 is TGTGCCAGCAGCCTACAAGGGGGCAGGGAGACCCAGTACTTC.